This record covers a single TCR beta chain. This sample stems from a study of blood T cell repertoires in COVID-19. Study-level background: Acute and convalescent COVID-19 specimens originated in the United States, Italy and Spain.

TCRdb keeps only in-frame clones here, not all; method: immunoSEQ multiplex PCR. The sample consists of 130,000 to 150,000 clones, over 80% of them appearing once. This TCR was recovered from a woman between 35 and 50 years old with active or convalescent COVID-19. The specimen was peripheral blood.

The chain's CDR3 is CASSLSGTLNTIYF. The CDR3, as DNA: TGTGCCAGCAGCCTATCCGGGACATTAAACACCATATATTTT. The chain uses TRBV3-1 (or the pseudogene TRBV3-2) and TRBJ1-3; TRBD1 might be the D (6 bases). Germline CDR1 and CDR2: LGHDT and YNNKEL (reference sequence). The CDR3 has 14 residues. The V and J ends lost 4 bases and 6 bases respectively, with 13 bases between them.